This entry lists 6 T cell receptor beta chains sequenced from one sample in a study of early T cells in non-severe SARS-CoV-2 infection (dated by TCRdb to 2020 to 2023). The protocol used for the library was 5' RACE. This sample was sequenced with a NextSeq 500. TCRdb trimmed public reads at Q25 via fastp, called clones via MiXCR and kept in-frame beta chains. Each CDR3 protein gets just one entry, which takes the most common genes and DNA from the rows behind it. In this sample the table shows tens of thousands of distinct CDR3 sequences, roughly a tenth of which occur a single time. The ten biggest clones cover around 6.1% of the sample. Input material: whole blood. The origin of the receptors is an adult who was a healthcare worker with PCR-confirmed SARS-CoV-2 infection or an uninfected control (not recorded which).

This clonotype was detected only a few times. The chain carries TRBV5-6 and TRBJ1-1; 7 bases are shared with TRBD1. The CDR3 is 14 amino acids. The ends lost 2 bases at V and 5 bases at J; junction bases unmatched: 6. Germline CDR1 SGHDT, CDR2 YYEEEE. The CDR3 nucleotides read TGTGCCAGCAGCTTTTATCAGGGGGTAACTGAAGCTTTCTTT. As protein: CASSFYQGVTEAFF.

Worth noting for this clonotype: No conserved phenylalanine or tryptophan is present at the end of the CDR3, so a read error is the likely explanation. The V gene is TRBV20-1, the J gene TRBJ2-7; D gene ambiguous. Germline CDR1 and CDR2: DFQATT and SNEGSKA (reference sequence). The V end was cut by 4 bases, the J end by 3 bases, with 16 bases between. The CDR3 is 14 amino acids. For the CDR3, the DNA is TGCAGTGCTAAACCGGGCCCCGCCGGCTACGAGCAGTACTCC. It yields the protein CSAKPGPAGYEQYS.

Only one count was recorded for this clonotype. J is TRBJ2-1 and V is TRBV3-1; D not certain. Trimming pared 0 bases from V and 4 bases from J, leaving 10 bases between. The germline V gene encodes CDR1 LGHDT and CDR2 YNNKEL (reference sequence). The CDR3 contains 15 residues. The CDR3, as DNA: TGTGCCAGCAGCCAAGAAGTGGCGGCTTACAATGAGCAGTTCTTC. It codes for CASSQEVAAYNEQFF.

Only a few counts were recorded for this clonotype. This sequence joins TRBV20-1 and TRBJ2-7, with TRBD2 as a possible D gene (6 bases). Trimming cost V 3 bases and J 3 bases, with 12 bases left between them. CDR1 is DFQATT and CDR2 is SNEGSKA in the germline V gene (reference sequence). This CDR3 comprises 13 residues. The CDR3 reads CSASRGRIYEQYF. For the CDR3, the DNA is TGCAGTGCTAGTAGAGGGAGGATCTACGAGCAGTACTTC.

This clonotype was seen more than once but under ten times. The genes are TRBV30 and TRBJ2-1; possibly TRBD2 for D (6 bases). Trimming left V 2 bases short and J 7 bases short, with 12 bases between. The CDR3 length is 13 residues. The germline gives CDR1 GTSNPN, CDR2 SVGIG (reference sequence). CDR3 sequence reads: CAWSRGLGNEQFF. The CDR3 nucleotides are TGTGCCTGGAGTAGGGGACTGGGGAATGAGCAGTTCTTC.

This chain connects TRBV11-3 to TRBJ1-4; D gene uncertain. The germline V gene has CDR1 SGHNT and CDR2 YENEEA. This CDR3 region has 15 residues. V lost 5 bases and J lost 8, with 18 bases in between. The DNA for the CDR3 is TGTGCCAGCAGCCCCCCCCGCGGCCGGGTAGAAAAACTGTTTTTT. Translating it yields CASSPPRGRVEKLFF.